The 9 T cell receptor beta chains reported below all come from one sample, sequenced in a study of blood T cell repertoires in COVID-19. Produced via immunoSEQ multiplex PCR; TCRdb's table is partial and in-frame only. The data show some 240,000 clones, with 86% seen just once and roughly 3.1% held by the top ten. The sequenced material came from PBMCs or T cells enriched from blood (not recorded which). Source of these receptors: a woman aged 40 to 49 with acute COVID-19.

The chain uses TRBV29-1 and TRBJ2-2, with 9 bases fitting TRBD1. V trimming: 7 bases; J trimming: 7 bases; junction bases outside the gene matches: 7. There are 13 residues in the CDR3. The germline CDR1 and CDR2 sequences are SQVTM and ANQGSEA. CDR3 loop: CSAATGGGGELFF. The DNA of the CDR3 is TGCAGCGCAGCGACAGGGGGTGGCGGGGAGCTGTTTTTT.

This CDR3 reads CASTPGTSGNNEQFF. The DNA for the CDR3 is TGTGCTAGTACACCGGGGACTAGCGGGAACAATGAGCAGTTCTTC. The chain is built from TRBV12-5 and TRBJ2-1, with 13 nucleotides matching TRBD2. Looked up from germline, CDR1 is LGHNT and CDR2 is FRNRAP. J lost 5 bases, V lost 8 bases, and 6 bases had no gene match. This CDR3 has 15 residues.

The chain couples TRBV10-1 to TRBJ2-7; 8 bases are shared with TRBD1. J was trimmed by 3 bases and V by 4 bases; bases with no gene match: 11. Germline CDR1 WNHNN, CDR2 SYGVQD (reference sequence). The length of the CDR3 is 16 residues. DNA of the CDR3: TGCGCCAGCAGTGGGCCCCGGACAGGGACACACTACGAGCAGTACTTC. Its protein product is CASSGPRTGTHYEQYF.

The gene calls are TRBV3-1 (or the pseudogene TRBV3-2) and TRBJ2-7; possibly TRBD2 for D (6 bases). V was shortened by 1 base and J by 3 bases, with 10 bases between the two germline ends. Per the germline V gene, CDR1 is LGHDT and CDR2 is YNNKEL (reference sequence). The CDR3 has 14 amino acids. CDR3 sequence: CASSQAGDIYEQYF. CDR3 nucleotides: TGTGCCAGCAGCCAAGCGGGAGATATCTACGAGCAGTACTTC.

This chain uses TRBV11-2 with TRBJ2-1, with TRBD2 as a possible D gene (5 bases). The CDR3 totals 14 residues. Trimming cost V 1 base and J 9 bases, with 13 bases left between them. The germline V gene encodes CDR1 SGHAT and CDR2 FQNNGV. CDR3 DNA: TGTGCCAGCAGCTTAGGTGGTCCCCGGGGTGAGCAGTTCTTC. Translation gives CASSLGGPRGEQFF.

DNA for the CDR3: TGTGCCAGCAGCCCCTGGGACAATCCCTCTGGGGCCAACGTCCTGACTTTC. It is translated as CASSPWDNPSGANVLTF. J is TRBJ2-6 and V is TRBV14; possible D gene TRBD1, 6 bases. The V end lost 4 bases, the J end lost 0 bases, and 13 bases lay between the germline ends. This CDR3 has 17 residues. CDR1 and CDR2 from the germline V gene are SGHDN and FVKESK.

The chain is built from TRBV19 and TRBJ2-5, with 10 nucleotides matching TRBD2. The CDR3 consists of 15 residues. Germline lookup yields CDR1 LNHDA and CDR2 SQIVND (reference sequence). Germline trimming cut 2 bases from V and 4 bases from J; bases unmatched to any gene: 4. The CDR3 loop is CASSISSGSVETQYF. The DNA of the CDR3 is TGTGCCAGTAGTATATCTAGCGGGAGCGTAGAGACCCAGTACTTC.

The chain carries TRBV7-8 and TRBJ1-4, with 7 bases identical to TRBD1. Germline CDR1 and CDR2: SGHVS and FQNEAQ. The ends lost 5 bases at V and 0 bases at J; junction bases unmatched: 9. There are 17 residues in the CDR3. CDR3 loop: CASSEGGQPATNEKLFF. CDR3 coding DNA: TGTGCCAGCAGCGAAGGGGGACAGCCAGCAACTAATGAAAAACTGTTTTTT.

The J gene is TRBJ2-1, the V gene TRBV29-1, with D perhaps TRBD2 (6 bases). The CDR3 spans 15 residues. Germline CDR1 and CDR2: SQVTM and ANQGSEA. V was shortened by 1 base and J by 5 bases, with 15 bases between the two germline ends. The DNA of the CDR3 is TGCAGCGTTGAAGCTTTGGGGGAGGATAACAATGAGCAGTTCTTC. Translated, it gives CSVEALGEDNNEQFF.